This T cell receptor beta chain comes out of a study of blood T cell repertoires in COVID-19. Sequencing was performed with immunoSEQ multiplex PCR; in TCRdb, only in-frame clones are kept and a portion is missing. The sample lists about 330,000 clones; over 70% were seen once. CDR1 MNHEY and CDR2 SMNVEV come from the germline V gene (reference sequence). The length of the CDR3 is 13 residues. V shed 5 bases and J 7 bases; nucleotides not matched to a gene: 6. The sequencing input was PBMCs or T cells enriched from blood (not recorded which). The chain uses TRBV27 and TRBJ1-2; the match to TRBD1 covers 8 bases. The sequence derives from a man aged 25-40 years who had recovered from COVID-19. CDR3 DNA sequence: TGTGCCAGCAGTCCGAGGACAGGGACTGGCTACACCTTC. It is translated as CASSPRTGTGYTF.